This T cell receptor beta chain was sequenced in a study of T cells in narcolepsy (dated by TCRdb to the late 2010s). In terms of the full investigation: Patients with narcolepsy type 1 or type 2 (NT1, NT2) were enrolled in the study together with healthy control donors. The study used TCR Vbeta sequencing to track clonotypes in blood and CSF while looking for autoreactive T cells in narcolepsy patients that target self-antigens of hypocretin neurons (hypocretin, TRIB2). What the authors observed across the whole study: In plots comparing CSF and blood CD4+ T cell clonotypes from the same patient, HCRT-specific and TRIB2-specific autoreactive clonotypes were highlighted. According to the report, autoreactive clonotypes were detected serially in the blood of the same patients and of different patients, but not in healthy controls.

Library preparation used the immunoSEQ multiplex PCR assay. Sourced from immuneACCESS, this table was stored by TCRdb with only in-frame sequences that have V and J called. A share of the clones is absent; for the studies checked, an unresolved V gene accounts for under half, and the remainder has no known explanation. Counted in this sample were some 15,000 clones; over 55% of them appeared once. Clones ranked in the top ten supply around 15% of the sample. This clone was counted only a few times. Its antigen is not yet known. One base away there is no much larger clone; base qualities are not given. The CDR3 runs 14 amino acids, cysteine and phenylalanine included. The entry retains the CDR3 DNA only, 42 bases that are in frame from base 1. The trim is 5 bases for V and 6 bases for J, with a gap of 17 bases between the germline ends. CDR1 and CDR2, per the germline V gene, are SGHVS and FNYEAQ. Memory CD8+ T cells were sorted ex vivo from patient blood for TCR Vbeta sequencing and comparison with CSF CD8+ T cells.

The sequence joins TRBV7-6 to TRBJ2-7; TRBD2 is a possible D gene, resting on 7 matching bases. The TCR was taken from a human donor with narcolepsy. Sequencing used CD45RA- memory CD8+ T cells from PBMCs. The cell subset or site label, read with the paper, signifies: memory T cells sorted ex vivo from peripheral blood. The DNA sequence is TGTGCCAGCAGCCCCACGGGGGGCCCTCTCGAGCAGTACTTC. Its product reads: CASSPTGGPLEQYF.